The rows below give T cell receptor beta chains drawn from one sample of a study of T cells in Graves' hyperthyroidism and ophthalmopathy. TCRdb reanalysed the multiplex PCR reads using MiXCR and keeps one entry per CDR3 protein. The sample holds about 270,000 distinct CDR3 sequences, 22% seen once. Sequencing was performed on blood. The receptors stem from a man younger than 40 with Graves' ophthalmopathy. CDR3s leave out the opening cysteine and the closing phenylalanine or tryptophan.

v_call cdr3_aa
TRBV11-3 ASSLGTSDNNEQF
TRBV9 ASSVRPVDTQY
TRBV6-1 ASSSPQVPGEAF
TRBV27 ASSSHPNMNTEAF
TRBV6-1 ASRTGGSYEQY
TRBV20-1 SAKDQRSRKDTIY
TRBV24-1 ATSDIPGQKLSALGPNTGELF
TRBV12-3/TRBV12-4 ASSFVTSGIYEQY
TRBV12-3/TRBV12-4 ASRLAVTGELF
TRBV6-5 ASSYGRGTPEAF
TRBV11-1 ASSSRGDNSPLH
TRBV27 ASKSEGETQY
TRBV7-9 ASTLAGSNEQF
TRBV2 ASSDGQAYNQPQH
TRBV11-3 ASSSRDRVTPLH
TRBV20-1 SADAGTAFNTGELF
TRBV28 ASSLGGRVKYEQY
TRBV3-1 ASSQMTGETAEQY
TRBV20-1 SASPSGRAETQY
TRBV28 ATQRGLAGVPYEQY
TRBV6-4 ASSKGMNTEAF
TRBV6-2/TRBV6-3 ASSQGTGLTYEQY
TRBV2 ASITPRGRGAYT
TRBV12-5 ASGLMTGSGNTIY
TRBV14 ASSRLVGTGGLNSGNTIY
TRBV28 ASSFPASGHYEQY
TRBV28 ASSFNEGGWGTQY
TRBV11-3 ASSFVAAGDLYNEQF
TRBV12-3/TRBV12-4 ASKAGWSYNEQF
TRBV29-1 SVYRTADEELF
TRBV2 ASSPGPGTEAF
TRBV28 ASRSGTGVGYT
TRBV12-5 ASGSGQAPGGYT
TRBV28 ASSLYRYVNNQPQH
TRBV12-3/TRBV12-4 ASSIGSHSYNEQF
TRBV7-9 ASSLSVSMVEQY
TRBV9 ASSGGGADFNEQF
TRBV24-1 ATSDFPGLAGGADTQY
TRBV6-4 ANLSPTPIKSGDWNTGELF
TRBV10-3 AISDHGTGLIEQY
TRBV5-6 ASSLIGGNTEAF
TRBV4-2 ASSQDPGASGRGETQY
TRBV5-6 ASTLRLQETQY
TRBV11-2 ASSLTQNEQF
TRBV5-1 ASSSNPGTRSYEQY